This TCR beta chain comes out of a study of T cell responses to AZD1222 COVID-19 vaccine. Across the study: Recipients boosted at about 4 weeks or about 12 weeks are pooled. Points from the study as a whole: Spike-specific TCR breadth and depth both grew after two AZD1222 doses. The reported proportion of spike-specific TCRs targeting unmutated variant regions was nearly half. Donors skewed white British and female; clonal diversity was possibly underestimated.

The V end lost 6 bases, the J end lost 5 bases, and 13 bases lay between the germline ends. The CDR3 runs to 13 residues. TCRdb's table, derived via immunoSEQ multiplex PCR, lists solely in-frame clones and lacks some. Of roughly 150,000 clones detected, around 90% appear once; the ten largest clones hold 1.3%. In the case of this clone: Antigen specificity is unknown.

This rearrangement joins TRBV12-3 or TRBV12-4 to TRBJ2-5; a weak D match, TRBD1 (6 bases). The sequences come from peripheral blood, collected on day 0 of AZD1222 vaccination. This receptor was taken from an adult in good health. As DNA, the CDR3 is TGTGCCAGCAGCCCCTGGGGGCTGGAGACCCAGTACTTC. This translates into CASSPWGLETQYF.